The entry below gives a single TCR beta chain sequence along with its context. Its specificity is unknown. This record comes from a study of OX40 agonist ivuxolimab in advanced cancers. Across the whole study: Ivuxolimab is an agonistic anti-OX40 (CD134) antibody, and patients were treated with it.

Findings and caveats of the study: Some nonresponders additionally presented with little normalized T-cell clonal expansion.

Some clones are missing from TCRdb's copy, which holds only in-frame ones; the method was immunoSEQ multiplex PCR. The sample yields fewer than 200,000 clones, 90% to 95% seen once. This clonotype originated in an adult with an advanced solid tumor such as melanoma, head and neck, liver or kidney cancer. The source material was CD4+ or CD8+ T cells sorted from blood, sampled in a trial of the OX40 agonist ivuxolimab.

The CDR3 DNA reads TGTGCCAGCAGCTTAGGTCAGCGGGCAGATACGCAGTATTTT. It translates to CASSLGQRADTQYF. The rearrangement links TRBV7-8 to TRBJ2-3; D possibly corresponds to TRBD2 (6 bases). CDR3 length: 14 residues. Trimming pared 1 base from V and 4 bases from J, leaving 9 bases between. From germline, CDR1 is SGHVS and CDR2 FQNEAQ.